This T cell receptor (beta chain) was identified in a study of T-cell memory formation after mild COVID-19. Study-level background: TCR clusters were mostly donor specific.

MiXCR, applied by TCRdb to the 5' RACE reads, yields one record per CDR3 protein. The sample lists around 450,000 distinct CDR3 sequences; approximately 25% were seen once. This CDR3 contains 14 residues. The V and J ends lost 6 bases and 6 bases, in that order; junction bases with no gene match: 9. The sample consisted of PBMCs or a T cell subset sorted from them (not recorded which). The chain has TRBV12-3 or TRBV12-4 and TRBJ2-7; TRBD1 agrees at 9 bases. The receptor was isolated from an adult woman who had mild COVID-19 (a few samples of this study predate the infection). Cell type and time point are not known. The CDR3 nucleotides read TGTGCCAGCAGGGCCCTTGGACAGGGGACCGAGCAGTACTTC. It codes for CASRALGQGTEQYF.